This T cell receptor (beta chain) is from a study of cytomegalovirus exposure and HLA in healthy donors. Findings and caveats of the study: One later analysis, an examination of the 120 validation repertoires, found that first-cohort TCR clusters tended to co-occur in them. The classifier reportedly diagnosed cytomegalovirus status with high specificity and sensitivity. It was confirmed in vitro that a few of the CMV-associated chains were specific for CMV antigens.

This table comes from immunoSEQ multiplex PCR, and its TCRdb copy is limited to in-frame clones, with some not included. The sample holds 70,000 or so clones, about 95% seen once. Germline loops: CDR1 SGHTA, CDR2 FQGNSA. This CDR3 comprises 14 residues. Trimming left V 2 bases short and J 0 bases short, with 8 bases between. Notes on this clone: Its antigen is as yet unknown.

Sequenced material: PBMCs. The V gene is TRBV7-2, the J gene TRBJ2-7; possible D gene TRBD2, 5 bases. This clonotype was obtained from a young woman in good health and CMV-seronegative. CDR3 loop: CASSLRTFSYEQYF. The CDR3 nucleotides are TGTGCCAGCAGCTTAAGGACTTTCTCCTACGAGCAGTACTTC.